This T cell receptor (beta chain) is drawn from a study of blood T cell repertoires in COVID-19. On the study more broadly: COVID-19 samples collected from the United States, Italy and Spain covered acute and convalescent phases. T cells, B-cell-depleted T cells, or PBMCs supplied cDNA or gDNA.

This clone turned up a few times. The V end lost 0 bases, the J end lost 7 bases, and 16 bases lay between the germline ends. This CDR3 comprises 15 residues. Germline assignment: CDR1 SGHAT and CDR2 FQNNGV. Methods used by the authors: Amplification of reference gene primers provided the estimated nucleated cell counts. Assay used: immunoSEQ multiplex PCR; TCRdb lists only in-frame clones, some missing. The DNA gave D and trimming, while V, J and clone size come from that table. The sample records 150,000 to 200,000 clones, roughly nine tenths being singletons. J is TRBJ2-7 and V is TRBV11-2, with D possibly matching TRBD2 (6 bases). The sequence was collected from a man aged 50 to 60 with acute or convalescent COVID-19. Material for sequencing was peripheral blood. The CDR3: CASSLEVGGPWEQYF. The CDR3 nucleotides read TGTGCCAGCAGCTTAGAGGTGGGAGGCCCCTGGGAGCAGTACTTC.